This record concerns one TCR beta chain sequence. Germline lookup yields CDR1 LNHDA and CDR2 SQIVND (reference sequence). The CDR3 is made up of 18 amino acids. The V and J ends lost 3 bases and 5 bases, in that order; junction bases with no gene match: 9. The data belong to a study of shared clonotypes between healthy human individuals. The test was conducted at deep level. The data were produced by immunoSEQ multiplex PCR, yet TCRdb's version contains in-frame clones alone and is incomplete. Altogether more than 2 million clones are present, roughly 95% being singletons, with the ten largest covering 0.1% to 0.15%.

This chain joins TRBV19 and TRBJ2-2; 13 bases are a match to TRBD2. The sample was naive CD4+ T cells sorted from blood. Documented subset: CD45RA+ positively selected. The receptor was isolated from a man aged 18 to 30 in good health. The CDR3 DNA is TGTGCCAGTAGTATTCCGGGACTAGCGGGGCTGAGAACCGGGGAGCTGTTTTTT. This codes for CASSIPGLAGLRTGELFF.